This TCR beta chain was documented in a study of response to subunit inactivated influenza vaccine. Points from the study as a whole: Only a handful of new T cells, the authors suggested, are recruited with each seasonal influenza vaccination.

TCRdb processed the RT-PCR reads anew with MiXCR; each CDR3 protein has one entry. The profile covers around 520,000 distinct CDR3 sequences, with 25% appearing a single time and about 1.9% taken by the ten largest. This clonotype has more than one count but fewer than ten. Its target is not known. The CDR3 covers 14 residues. Germline CDR1 MNHEY, CDR2 SVGEGT. Trimming left V 6 bases short and J 3 bases short, with 12 bases between. Material: CD4+ T cells sorted from PBMCs, obtained approximately 5 days after vaccination. The rearrangement links TRBV6-2 or TRBV6-3 to TRBJ1-5; possibly TRBD1 for D (6 bases). The TCR comes from a man aged 50 or older who received an inactivated influenza vaccine. CDR3: CASSRTGNNQPQHF. The CDR3 DNA follows: TGTGCCAGCAGCCGAACAGGGAACAATCAGCCCCAGCATTTT.